This entry features one T cell receptor beta chain sequence. With a much larger clone just one base away, this may be a read error. These data belong to a study of T cells after yellow fever vaccination. Looking at the study overall: Libraries from low-cell-number fractions were prepared with the SMART-Seq v4 Ultra Low Input RNA kit.

One entry per CDR3 protein results from TCRdb running MiXCR on the 5' RACE reads. In the table there are 400,000 to 450,000 distinct CDR3 sequences, 18% of which are singletons. V lost 2 bases and J 3 bases, leaving 4 bases between the germline ends. Germline V gene sequence: CDR1 MGHDK, CDR2 SYGVNS. CDR3 length equals 13 residues. The sequence derives from a young man who received the YFV17D yellow fever vaccine. This chain joins TRBV25-1 and TRBJ2-2; unclear D gene. The input for sequencing was PBMCs, taken before the yellow fever booster vaccination. Here the CDR3 reads CASSEPDTGELFF. The CDR3 DNA reads TGTGCCAGCAGTGAACCGGACACCGGGGAGCTGTTTTTT.